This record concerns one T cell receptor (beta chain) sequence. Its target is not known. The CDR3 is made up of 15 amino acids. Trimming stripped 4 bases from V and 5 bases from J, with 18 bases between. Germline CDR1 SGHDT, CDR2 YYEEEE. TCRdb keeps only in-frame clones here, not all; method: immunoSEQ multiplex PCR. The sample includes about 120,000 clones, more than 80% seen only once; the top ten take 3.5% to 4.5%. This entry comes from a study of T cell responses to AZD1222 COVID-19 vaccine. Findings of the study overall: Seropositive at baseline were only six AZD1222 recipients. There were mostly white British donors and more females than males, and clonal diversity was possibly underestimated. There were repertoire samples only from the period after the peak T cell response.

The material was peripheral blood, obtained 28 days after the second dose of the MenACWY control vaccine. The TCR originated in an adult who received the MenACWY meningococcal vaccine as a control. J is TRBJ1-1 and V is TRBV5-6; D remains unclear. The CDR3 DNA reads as TGTGCCAGCAGCGCGATAAGGGTCGGAGGGACTGAAGCTTTCTTT. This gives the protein CASSAIRVGGTEAFF.